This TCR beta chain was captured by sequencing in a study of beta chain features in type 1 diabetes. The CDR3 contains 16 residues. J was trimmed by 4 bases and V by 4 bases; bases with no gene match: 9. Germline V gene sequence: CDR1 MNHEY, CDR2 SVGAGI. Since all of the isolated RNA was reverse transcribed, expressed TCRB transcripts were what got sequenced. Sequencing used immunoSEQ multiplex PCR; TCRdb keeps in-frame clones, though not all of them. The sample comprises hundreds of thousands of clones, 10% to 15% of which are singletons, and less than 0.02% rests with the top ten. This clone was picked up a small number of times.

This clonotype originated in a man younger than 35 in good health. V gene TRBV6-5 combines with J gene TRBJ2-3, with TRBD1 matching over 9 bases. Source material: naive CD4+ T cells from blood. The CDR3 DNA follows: TGTGCCAGCAGTTCCCCGGGACAGGGTGATTCAGATACGCAGTATTTT. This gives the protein CASSSPGQGDSDTQYF.